This passage covers 7 T cell receptor beta chains from one sample sequenced in a study of shared clonotypes between healthy human individuals. Clones were sequenced by immunoSEQ multiplex PCR, and TCRdb holds only the in-frame ones, with some missing. The data contain a few million clones, about 92% of them singletons. The sequenced sample was naive CD4+ T cells sorted from blood. Subset specified: CD45RA+ positively selected. Receptors were obtained from a man between 18 and 35 years old in good health.

The chain recombines TRBV11-2 with TRBJ2-3, with unresolved D. Looked up from germline, CDR1 is SGHAT and CDR2 is FQNNGV. Between the trimmed V and J ends, which lost 2 bases and 2 bases, there was a span of 11 bases. The length of the CDR3 is 15 residues. As DNA, the CDR3 is TGTGCCAGCAGCTTAAACGGCCGGACCACAGATACGCAGTATTTT. Translated, it gives CASSLNGRTTDTQYF.

V is TRBV6-5 and J is TRBJ1-6, with unresolved D. The CDR3 sequence is 15 residues long. Germline V gives CDR1 MNHEY, CDR2 SVGAGI. The ends were cut back, 7 bases at V and 0 bases at J, with 10 bases in the middle. The CDR3 DNA is TGTGCCAGCAAAGGCGGCAGCTCCTATAATTCACCCCTCCACTTT. Protein product: CASKGGSSYNSPLHF.

The rearrangement links TRBV15 to TRBJ2-1, with D possibly TRBD2 on 6 matching bases. The germline V and J ends were trimmed by 4 bases and 0 bases, with 16 bases remaining between them. The CDR3 runs 17 residues. From germline, CDR1 is LNHNV and CDR2 YYDKDF (reference sequence). The CDR3: CATSKVRAGSSYNEQFF. The CDR3, as DNA: TGTGCCACCAGCAAGGTACGAGCGGGTAGCTCCTACAATGAGCAGTTCTTC. The full variable domain, completed using reference TRBV15 and TRBJ2-1, is DAMVIQNPRYQVTQFGKPVTLSCSQTLNHNVMYWYQQKSSQAPKLLFHYYDKDFNNEADTPDNFQSRRPNTSFCFLDIRSPGLGDTAMYLCATSKVRAGSSYNEQFFGPGTRLTVL.

The J gene is TRBJ2-1, the V gene TRBV10-3; maybe TRBD1 (5 bases). CDR1 is ENHRY, CDR2 SYGVKD, per germline. With 7 bases removed from V and 2 bases from J, the gap between germline ends came to 9 bases. The CDR3 covers 13 residues. The CDR3 bases are TGTGCCATCACAGGGTCCCCCTACAATGAGCAGTTCTTC. It codes for CAITGSPYNEQFF.

With regard to this clone: Other DNA sequences in the same sample also yield this CDR3. The chain recombines TRBV9 with TRBJ1-3, with no clear D. Germline V gives CDR1 SGDLS, CDR2 YYNGEE. V shed 0 bases and J shed 0 bases, with 4 bases lying between them. This CDR3 is built from 14 residues. The CDR3 loop reads CASSVGSSGNTIYF. CDR3 in DNA: TGTGCCAGCAGCGTAGGTAGCTCTGGAAACACCATATATTTT.

This rearrangement joins TRBV5-6 to TRBJ1-1; D is perhaps TRBD1 (6 bases). Germline CDR1 reads SGHDT; CDR2 reads YYEEEE. This CDR3 comprises 17 residues. Deletions cut 2 bases from V and 0 bases from J, with 17 bases between. CDR3: CASSLSGWDTMNTEAFF. In DNA form, the CDR3 reads TGTGCCAGCAGCTTATCCGGTTGGGACACTATGAACACTGAAGCTTTCTTT.

The chain links TRBV5-1 to TRBJ2-3; D is possibly TRBD1 (6 bases). V lost 7 bases and J 1 base, leaving 16 bases between the germline ends. The germline gives CDR1 SGHRS, CDR2 YFSETQ. This CDR3 region has 15 residues. The CDR3 coding sequence is TGCGCCAGCGGAGAACAGGGTGGCGGCACAGATACGCAGTATTTT. Protein product: CASGEQGGGTDTQYF.